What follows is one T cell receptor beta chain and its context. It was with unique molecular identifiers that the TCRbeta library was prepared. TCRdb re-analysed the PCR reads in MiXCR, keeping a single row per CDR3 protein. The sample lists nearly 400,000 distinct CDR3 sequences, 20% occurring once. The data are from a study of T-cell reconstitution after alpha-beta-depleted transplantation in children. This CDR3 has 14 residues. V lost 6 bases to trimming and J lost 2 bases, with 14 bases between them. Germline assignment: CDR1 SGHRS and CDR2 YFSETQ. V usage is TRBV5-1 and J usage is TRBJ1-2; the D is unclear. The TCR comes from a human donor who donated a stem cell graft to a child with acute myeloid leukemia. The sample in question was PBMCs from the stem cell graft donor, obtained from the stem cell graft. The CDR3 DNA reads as TGCGCCAGCACAACCGACGGGGTAAACTATGGCTACACCTTC. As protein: CASTTDGVNYGYTF.